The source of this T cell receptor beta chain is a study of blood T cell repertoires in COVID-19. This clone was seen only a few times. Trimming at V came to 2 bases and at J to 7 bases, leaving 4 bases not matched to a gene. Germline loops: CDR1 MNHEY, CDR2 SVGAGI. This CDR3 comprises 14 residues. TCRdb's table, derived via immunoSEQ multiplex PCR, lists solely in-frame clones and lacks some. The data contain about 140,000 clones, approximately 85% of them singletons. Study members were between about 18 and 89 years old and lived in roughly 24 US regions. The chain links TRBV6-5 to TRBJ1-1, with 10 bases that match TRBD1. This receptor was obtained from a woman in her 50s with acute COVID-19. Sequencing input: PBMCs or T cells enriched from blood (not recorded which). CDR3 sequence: CASSYRQGALEAFF. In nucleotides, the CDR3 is TGTGCCAGCAGTTACCGACAGGGGGCGCTTGAAGCTTTCTTT.